The following is a T cell receptor (beta chain) sequence with its context. Its antigen is currently unknown. Primers: 60 Vbeta forward and 13 Jbeta reverse. Libraries were prepared by immunoSEQ multiplex PCR; TCRdb keeps only in-frame clonotypes and omits some of them. There are 150,000 to 250,000 clones in the sample; 85% occur only once, and under 3% lies in the top ten. The source of the sample is a study of cytomegalovirus exposure and HLA in healthy donors. General study findings and limits: It was reported in a later analysis that an Asian-associated ancestry cluster showed fewer N-insertions than the 666-donor mean. Reported performance of the classifier showed diagnosis of cytomegalovirus status with high specificity and sensitivity. The productive fraction for most TCR beta V segments was about 90% or about 30% in an earlier analysis.

This clonotype was sampled from a woman aged 45-60 years in good health and CMV-seronegative. Input material: PBMCs.

CDR3 region: CASSGGWGGSPDTDTQYF. As DNA, the CDR3 is TGTGCCAGCAGTGGTGGTTGGGGGGGGAGCCCCGACACAGATACGCAGTATTTT. V gene TRBV7-9 combines with J gene TRBJ2-3, with 7 nucleotides matching TRBD2. CDR1 SEHNR and CDR2 FQNEAQ come from the germline V gene (reference sequence). V lost 6 bases to trimming and J lost 2 bases; unmatched junction nucleotides: 17. The CDR3 loop spans 18 amino acids.